The 8 T cell receptor beta chains below all came from one sample that was sequenced in a study of a mutant IDH1 vaccine in newly diagnosed glioma. Measured with immunoSEQ multiplex PCR; TCRdb has only the in-frame clones, and not every one. The data hold roughly 30,000 clones, with roughly 84% observed a single time. As to time point: week 47, end of study. Mutant IDH1 20-mer peptide, at 300 ug, made up each vaccine dose, with topical imiquimod. The antigens of these receptors remain unknown. The sequences come from PBMCs, collected from a glioma patient whose treatment included an IDH1 peptide vaccine. The source is a man aged 25-40 years with glioma.

This clone was found a few times. The chain links TRBV28 to TRBJ1-5; D is ambiguous. CDR1 is MDHEN, CDR2 SYDVKM, per germline. There are 16 residues in the CDR3. V was trimmed by 5 bases and J by 4 bases, leaving 18 bases between them. The CDR3 region is CASSRPARKRNQPQHF. DNA for the CDR3: TGTGCCAGCAGTAGGCCAGCACGAAAGAGAAATCAGCCCCAGCATTTT. The entire variable domain, with the rest obtained from reference TRBV28 and TRBJ1-5, is as follows: DVKVTQSSRYLVKRTGEKVFLECVQDMDHENMFWYRQDPGLGLRLIYFSYDVKMKEKGDIPEGYSVSREKKERFSLILESASTNQTSMYLCASSRPARKRNQPQHFGDGTRLSIL.

This chain joins TRBV30 and TRBJ1-1; D is unclear. CDR1 and CDR2 (germline): GTSNPN, SVGIG (reference sequence). V was trimmed by 0 bases and J by 3 bases, leaving 8 bases between them. CDR3 length equals 13 residues. CDR3 in DNA: TGTGCCTGGAGTGTACTCCGGGACACTGAAGCTTTCTTT. Encoded protein: CAWSVLRDTEAFF.

The J gene is TRBJ2-7, the V gene TRBV9; TRBD2 matches at 10 bases. The V gene end was trimmed by 4 bases and the J gene end by 2 bases; junction bases not matched to a gene: 15. Germline lookup yields CDR1 SGDLS and CDR2 YYNGEE. There are 18 residues in the CDR3. CDR3 residues: CASSRGASGSFEPYEQYF. The CDR3 DNA is TGTGCCAGCAGCCGCGGGGCTAGCGGGAGTTTTGAGCCCTACGAGCAGTACTTC.

This clone was observed a handful of times. The chain recombines TRBV7-3 with TRBJ2-2; D is undetermined. Germline values: CDR1 SGHTA, CDR2 FQGTGA. The CDR3 is 13 residues long. Trimming removed 5 bases at V and 6 bases at J, with 10 bases between. CDR3 loop: CASSPAGSGELFF. CDR3 in DNA: TGTGCCAGCAGCCCCGCCGGGTCCGGGGAGCTGTTTTTT.

The gene calls are TRBV29-1 and TRBJ1-2; no definite D call. Trimming took off 0 bases at V and 4 bases at J, with 9 bases between the two ends. The CDR3 sequence is 13 residues long. Germline V gives CDR1 SQVTM, CDR2 ANQGSEA. In nucleotides, the CDR3 is TGCAGCGTTGAAGATCGGAAGGTCTATGGCTACACCTTC. It codes for CSVEDRKVYGYTF. The variable domain in full, with the rest retrieved from reference TRBV29-1 and TRBJ1-2, is SAVISQKPSRDICQRGTSLTIQCQVDSQVTMMFWYRQQPGQSLTLIATANQGSEATYESGFVIDKFPISRPNLTFSTLTVSNMSPEDSSIYLCSVEDRKVYGYTFGSGTRLTVV.

The chain is built from TRBV4-3 and TRBJ1-4; no definite D call. Between the trimmed V and J ends, which lost 4 bases and 0 bases, there was a span of 12 bases. The CDR3 extends over 16 amino acids. Germline V gene sequence: CDR1 LGHNA, CDR2 YSLEER. The CDR3 DNA is TGCGCCAGCAGCCCCACCCTTAGCGCAACTAATGAAAAACTGTTTTTT. As protein: CASSPTLSATNEKLFF.

This chain uses TRBV10-3 with TRBJ2-5; D gene ambiguous. The J call may be faulty, since TRBJ2-7 better matches the DNA end. This CDR3 is 15 amino acids long. The germline CDR1 and CDR2 sequences are ENHRY and SYGVKD. The CDR3 region has the DNA TGTGCCATCAGTGACACGGACCTCAACCACAACGAGCAGTACTTC. It translates to CAISDTDLNHNEQYF.

The chain couples TRBV10-3 to TRBJ2-1; D unclear. CDR1 ENHRY and CDR2 SYGVKD come from the germline V gene. The CDR3 loop spans 13 amino acids. V was clipped by 10 bases and J by 7 bases, with 17 bases between them. Here the CDR3 DNA reads TGTGCCACCCACCCAGCTGAAACGAATGAGCAGTTCTTC. It encodes CATHPAETNEQFF.